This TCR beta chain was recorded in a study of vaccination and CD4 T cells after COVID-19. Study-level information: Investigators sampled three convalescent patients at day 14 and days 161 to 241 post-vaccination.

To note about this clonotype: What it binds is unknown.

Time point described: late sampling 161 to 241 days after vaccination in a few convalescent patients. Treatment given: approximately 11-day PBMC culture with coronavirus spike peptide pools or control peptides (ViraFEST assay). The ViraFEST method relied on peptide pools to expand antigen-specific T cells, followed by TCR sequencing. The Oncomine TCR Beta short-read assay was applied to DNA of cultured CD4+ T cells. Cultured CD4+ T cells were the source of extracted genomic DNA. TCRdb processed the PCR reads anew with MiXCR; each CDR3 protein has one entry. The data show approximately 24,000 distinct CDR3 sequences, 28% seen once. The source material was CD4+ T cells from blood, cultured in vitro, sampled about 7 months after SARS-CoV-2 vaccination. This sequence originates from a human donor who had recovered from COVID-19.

CDR3 residues: CASSLYGGADQPQHF. CDR3 nucleotide sequence: TGTGCCAGCAGCTTATATGGGGGCGCCGATCAGCCCCAGCATTTT. The chain links TRBV7-2 to TRBJ1-5, with a weak D call TRBD1 (6 bases). Germline assignment: CDR1 SGHTA and CDR2 FQGNSA. The ends were cut back, 2 bases at V and 5 bases at J, with 13 bases in the middle. CDR3 size: 15 residues.